The present TCR beta chain was sequenced within a study of blood T cell repertoires in COVID-19. Study-level information: Spain, Italy and the United States supplied samples that represented acute and convalescent COVID-19. Nucleic acid was either cDNA or gDNA, and it came from T cells, B-cell-depleted T cells, or PBMCs.

As originally analysed: Cell counts per sample came from amplifying reference gene primers. Sequencing used immunoSEQ multiplex PCR; TCRdb keeps in-frame clones, though not all of them. V and J calls and clone size are those listed in that table; D and trimming were worked out from the DNA. This repertoire shows 25,000 to 30,000 clones, about 85% found once; its top ten account for under 30%. The ends were cut back, 4 bases at V and 5 bases at J, with 8 bases in the middle. Germline-derived CDR1 and CDR2 are KGHSH and LQKENI. This CDR3 region has 13 residues. The sequence derives from a human donor in a cohort sampled during active COVID-19. The V gene is TRBV18, the J gene TRBJ1-4; D is undetermined. Sequencing input: peripheral blood. CDR3 sequence (DNA): TGTGCCAGCTCACGGGGAGAAAATGAAAAACTGTTTTTT. Its protein product is CASSRGENEKLFF.